Detailed here is one TCR beta chain. What it recognizes is unknown. The data belong to a study of cytomegalovirus exposure and HLA in healthy donors. Broader study findings: Reports showed the classifier diagnosing cytomegalovirus status with high specificity and sensitivity. Among the CMV-associated chains, three were confirmed in vitro as specific for CMV antigens.

The donors were part of the approximately 120-subject validation cohort, which stood apart from the approximately 630-subject first cohort. The germline V and J ends were trimmed by 0 bases and 4 bases, with 9 bases remaining between them. The CDR3 length is 14 residues. Per the germline V gene, CDR1 is SGHAT and CDR2 is FQNNGV. Produced via immunoSEQ multiplex PCR; TCRdb's table is partial and in-frame only. The sample lists 130,000 to 150,000 clones, around 88% seen once, with 7.9% in the top ten. This TCR was sampled from a woman aged 18 to 35 in good health and CMV-seropositive. The V and J genes are TRBV11-2 and TRBJ1-1; D ambiguous. The sample consisted of PBMCs. The CDR3 nucleotides read TGTGCCAGCAGCTTAGACCCGGGTTTCACTGAAGCTTTCTTT. It specifies CASSLDPGFTEAFF.